The 15 T cell receptor beta chains below come from one sample, sequenced in a study of T cells in Graves' hyperthyroidism and ophthalmopathy. Amplified TCR beta CDR3 regions came from RNA transcripts. When the TCR CDR3 underwent first-round RT-PCR, the HTBI primer set was used. TCRdb redid the calling of the multiplex PCR reads with MiXCR, one entry per CDR3 protein. The sample holds roughly 240,000 distinct CDR3 sequences, roughly a quarter seen once. Source material: blood. The source is a woman aged 40-49 years with Graves' ophthalmopathy.

The sample holds many counts of this clonotype. The gene calls are TRBV11-2 and TRBJ2-7; the match to TRBD2 covers 7 bases. Germline V gives CDR1 SGHAT, CDR2 FQNNGV. V shed 0 bases and J 1 base; nucleotides not matched to a gene: 6. The CDR3 is made up of 16 amino acids. The CDR3 DNA sequence: TGTGCCAGCAGCTTAGAGGGAGGGTATCTGTCCTACGAGCAGTACTTC. Amino acid sequence: CASSLEGGYLSYEQYF.

This clonotype came up many times. J is TRBJ2-7 and V is TRBV18; D might be TRBD2 (6 bases). This CDR3 is built from 14 residues. The germline CDR1 and CDR2 sequences are KGHSH and LQKENI. Deletions cut 3 bases from V and 3 bases from J, with 12 bases between. Written as DNA, the CDR3 is TGTGCCAGCTCACCTAGCGGACTAATCTACGAGCAGTACTTC. Its protein is CASSPSGLIYEQYF.

Ten or more counts support this clonotype. The gene calls are TRBV5-6 and TRBJ1-1, with D unresolved. CDR3 length equals 16 residues. The V gene's germline CDR1 is SGHDT and CDR2 YYEEEE. V was shortened by 2 bases and J by 0 bases, with 14 bases between the two germline ends. The CDR3 nucleotides read TGTGCCAGCAGCTTCATTGGCAGGCCCATGAACACTGAAGCTTTCTTT. It encodes CASSFIGRPMNTEAFF.

In its sample, this clonotype was seen many times. The J gene is TRBJ2-5, the V gene TRBV15; D unresolved. Trimming shortened V by 1 base and J by 5 bases, and 8 bases separated the two germline ends. The CDR3 loop spans 13 amino acids. Germline-derived CDR1 and CDR2 are LNHNV and YYDKDF (reference sequence). CDR3 region: CATSRGDRETQYF. The CDR3 DNA reads as TGTGCCACCAGCAGAGGTGATAGGGAGACCCAGTACTTC.

This clonotype was counted many times. This sequence joins TRBV5-1 and TRBJ2-7, with a tentative D call TRBD2 (7 bases). CDR3 length: 14 residues. V was cut by 7 bases and J by 2 bases, with 16 bases left in between. Germline assignment: CDR1 SGHRS and CDR2 YFSETQ. The CDR3 nucleotides are TGCGCCAGCCGGGGGGCAGGAAGCACCTACGAGCAGTACTTC. Encoded protein: CASRGAGSTYEQYF.

V is TRBV27 and J is TRBJ2-7; D may be TRBD1 (5 bases). The germline gives CDR1 MNHEY, CDR2 SMNVEV (reference sequence). The CDR3 has 13 residues. V was cut by 0 bases and J by 6 bases, with 9 bases left in between. The CDR3: CASSLSGLTEQYF. CDR3 DNA sequence: TGTGCCAGCAGTTTATCGGGGCTAACCGAGCAGTACTTC.

There are many counts of this clonotype. J is TRBJ2-5 and V is TRBV18, with TRBD2 matching 7 bases. This CDR3 is 15 amino acids long. V trimming: 1 base; J trimming: 2 bases; junction bases outside the gene matches: 4. Germline V gene sequence: CDR1 KGHSH, CDR2 LQKENI. The CDR3 coding sequence is TGTGCCAGCTCACCACTTTCTAGCGGTCAAGAGACCCAGTACTTC. Protein product: CASSPLSSGQETQYF.

This clonotype was seen many times. DNA of the CDR3: TGTGCCAGCAGTCCGCTGGGTAAAGAGACCCAGTACTTC. This translates into CASSPLGKETQYF. The V call is TRBV28, the J call TRBJ2-5; D is uncertain. Trimming stripped 5 bases from V and 3 bases from J, with 10 bases between. CDR3 size: 13 residues. The germline gives CDR1 MDHEN, CDR2 SYDVKM.

This clonotype appeared a single time. One end of the junction varies from germline; a read error may be responsible. V gene TRBV2 combines with J gene TRBJ2-5; D is unclear. Germline CDR1 is SNHLY and CDR2 is FYNNEI. The CDR3 has 14 residues. This CDR3 is CASSEGSRKETRYF. The DNA for the CDR3 is TGTGCCAGCAGTGAAGGGTCACGAAAAGAGACCCGGTACTTC. The full variable domain, with the rest looked up from reference TRBV2 and TRBJ2-5, is EPEVTQTPSHQVTQMGQEVILRCVPISNHLYFYWYRQILGQKVEFLVSFYNNEISEKSEIFDDQFSVERPDGSNFTLKIRSTKLEDSAMYFCASSEGSRKETRYFGPGTRLLVL.

The chain carries TRBV5-1 and TRBJ2-7; 7 bases line up with TRBD2. J was trimmed by 5 bases and V by 0 bases; bases with no gene match: 11. This CDR3 comprises 16 residues. Germline CDR1 is SGHRS and CDR2 is YFSETQ. The CDR3 spells CASSLELGAGSNEQYF. CDR3 nucleotides: TGCGCCAGCAGCTTGGAATTGGGAGCGGGATCCAACGAGCAGTACTTC.

The chain joins TRBV12-3 or TRBV12-4 to TRBJ1-6; 8 bases are shared with TRBD1. CDR3 length equals 16 residues. V was pared by 6 bases and J by 4 bases, with 8 bases of the junction left unmatched. Written as DNA, the CDR3 is TGTGCCAGCAGCCCGACAGGGGCCATTTATAATTCACCCCTCCACTTT. Translating it yields CASSPTGAIYNSPLHF.

This clonotype was seen ten or more times. The V gene is TRBV12-3 or TRBV12-4, the J gene TRBJ1-5; D gene unclear. V was shortened by 10 bases and J by 3 bases, with 7 bases between the two germline ends. The CDR3 totals 11 residues. The CDR3 reads CAIGDNQPQHF. The CDR3 nucleotides read TGTGCCATTGGGGACAATCAGCCCCAGCATTTT.

This clonotype was recorded many times. The chain couples TRBV10-3 to TRBJ1-3; D gene ambiguous. Germline V CDR1 and CDR2: ENHRY, SYGVKD. With 5 bases removed from V and 0 bases from J, the gap between germline ends came to 11 bases. The CDR3 is 15 amino acids. CDR3 residues: CAISFSGSSGNTIYF. CDR3 nucleotides: TGTGCCATCAGTTTCTCAGGTTCCTCTGGAAACACCATATATTTT.

This clonotype was seen ten or more times. The rearrangement links TRBV5-1 to TRBJ2-7; D gene ambiguous. The germline V gene has CDR1 SGHRS and CDR2 YFSETQ. The CDR3 is made up of 13 amino acids. Trimming cost V 2 bases and J 3 bases, with 9 bases left between them. CDR3 residues: CASSFLENYEQYF. As DNA, the CDR3 is TGCGCCAGCAGCTTCTTAGAGAACTACGAGCAGTACTTC. Combining the CDR3 with reference TRBV5-1 and TRBJ2-7 gives the whole variable domain KAGVTQTPRYLIKTRGQQVTLSCSPISGHRSVSWYQQTPGQGLQFLFEYFSETQRNKGNFPGRFSGRQFSNSRSEMNVSTLELGDSALYLCASSFLENYEQYFGPGTRLTVT.

This clonotype occurred a few times. The chain is built from TRBV24-1 and TRBJ2-2; D is unresolved. CDR1 is KGHDR and CDR2 is SFDVKD in the germline V gene. The CDR3 runs to 16 residues. V lost 3 bases, J lost 0 bases, and 10 bases lay in between. In nucleotides, the CDR3 is TGTGCCACCAGTGATCGAGGCCTTACGAACACCGGGGAGCTGTTTTTT. Residues: CATSDRGLTNTGELFF.